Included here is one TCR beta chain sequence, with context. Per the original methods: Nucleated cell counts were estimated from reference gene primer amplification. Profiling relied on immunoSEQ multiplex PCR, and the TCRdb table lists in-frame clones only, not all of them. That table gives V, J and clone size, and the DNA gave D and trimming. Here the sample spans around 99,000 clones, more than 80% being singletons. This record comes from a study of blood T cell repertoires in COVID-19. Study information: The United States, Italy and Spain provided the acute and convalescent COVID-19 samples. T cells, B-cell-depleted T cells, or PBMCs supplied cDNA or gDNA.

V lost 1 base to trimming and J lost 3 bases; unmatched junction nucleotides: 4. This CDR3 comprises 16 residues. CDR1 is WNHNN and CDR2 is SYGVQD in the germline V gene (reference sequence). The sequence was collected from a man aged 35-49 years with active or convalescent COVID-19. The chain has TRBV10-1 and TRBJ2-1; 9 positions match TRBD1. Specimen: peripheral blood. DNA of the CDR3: TGCGCCAGCAGTGAGTATCGGACAGGGGACTACAATGAGCAGTTCTTC. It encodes CASSEYRTGDYNEQFF.